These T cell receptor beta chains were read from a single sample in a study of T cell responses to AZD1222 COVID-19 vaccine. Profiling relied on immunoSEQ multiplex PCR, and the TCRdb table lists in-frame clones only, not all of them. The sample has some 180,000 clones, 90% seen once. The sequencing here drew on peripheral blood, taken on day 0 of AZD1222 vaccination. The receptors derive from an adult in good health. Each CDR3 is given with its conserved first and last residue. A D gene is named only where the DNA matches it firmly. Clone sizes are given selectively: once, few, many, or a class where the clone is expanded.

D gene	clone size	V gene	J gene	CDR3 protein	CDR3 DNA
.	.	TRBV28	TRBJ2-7	CASRTGRSYEQYF	TGTGCCAGCAGAACAGGGCGCTCCTACGAGCAGTACTTC
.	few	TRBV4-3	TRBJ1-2	CASSLSGQSNYGYTF	TGCGCCAGCAGCCTCAGCGGCCAGTCTAACTATGGCTACACCTTC
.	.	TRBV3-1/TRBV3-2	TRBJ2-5	CASSQLGAGVRQETQYF	TGTGCCAGCAGCCAACTAGGGGCAGGGGTGAGACAAGAGACCCAGTACTTC
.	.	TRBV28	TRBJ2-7	CASRVDRNYEQYF	TGTGCCAGCAGGGTCGACAGAAACTACGAGCAGTACTTC
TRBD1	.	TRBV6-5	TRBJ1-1	CASSYQGQGWTEAFF	TGTGCCAGCAGTTACCAGGGACAGGGTTGGACTGAAGCTTTCTTT
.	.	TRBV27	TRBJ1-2	CASSSPDTEAGYTF	TGTGCCAGCAGTTCTCCAGACACGGAGGCTGGCTACACCTTC
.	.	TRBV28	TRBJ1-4	CASLIAGGLNEKLFF	TGTGCCAGTCTTATTGCCGGGGGTCTGAATGAAAAACTGTTTTTT
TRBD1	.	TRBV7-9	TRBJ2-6	CASSLKTGGISGANVLTF	TGTGCCAGCAGCTTAAAGACAGGGGGTATCTCTGGGGCCAACGTCCTGACTTTC
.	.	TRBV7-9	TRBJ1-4	CASSLEGGATNEKLFF	TGTGCCAGCAGCTTAGAGGGCGGAGCAACTAATGAAAAACTGTTTTTT
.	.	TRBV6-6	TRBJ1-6	CASSYSRGHNSPLHF	TGTGCCAGCAGTTACAGCAGGGGCCATAATTCACCCCTCCACTTT
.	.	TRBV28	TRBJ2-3	CASSLGRATDTQYF	TGTGCCAGCAGTTTAGGAAGGGCGACAGATACGCAGTATTTT
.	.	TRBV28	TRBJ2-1	CASSLGQNNEQFF	TGTGCCAGCAGCTTGGGACAAAACAATGAGCAGTTCTTC
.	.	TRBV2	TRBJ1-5	CASTQEGGNQPQHF	TGTGCCAGCACCCAGGAGGGGGGCAATCAGCCCCAGCATTTT
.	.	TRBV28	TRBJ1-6	CASTPDRTNNSPLHF	TGTGCCAGCACACCTGACCGGACTAATAATTCACCCCTCCACTTT
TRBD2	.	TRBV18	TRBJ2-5	CASSPPTSGAQQETQYF	TGTGCCAGCTCACCACCGACTAGCGGGGCCCAACAAGAGACCCAGTACTTC
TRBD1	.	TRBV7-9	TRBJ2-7	CATGTGTYEQYF	TGTGCCACCGGGACAGGGACCTACGAGCAGTACTTC
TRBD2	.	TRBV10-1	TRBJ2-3	CASSLAGGGNTQYF	TGCGCCAGCAGTCTAGCGGGGGGTGGAAATACGCAGTATTTT
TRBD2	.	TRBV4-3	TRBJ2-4	CASSQVASGFGNIQYF	TGCGCCAGCAGCCAAGTGGCTAGCGGGTTTGGGAACATTCAGTACTTC
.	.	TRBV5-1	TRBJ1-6	CASSLALGNSPLHF	TGCGCCAGCAGCTTGGCTTTGGGTAATTCACCCCTCCACTTT
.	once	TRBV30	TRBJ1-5	CAWSQGFSNQPQHF	TGTGCCTGGAGCCAAGGATTTAGCAATCAGCCCCAGCATTTT
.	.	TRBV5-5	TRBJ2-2	CASSPEWAGELFF	TGTGCCAGCAGCCCGGAGTGGGCCGGGGAGCTGTTTTTT
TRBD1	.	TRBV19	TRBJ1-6	CASSTSQQGFNSPLHF	TGTGCCAGTAGTACTAGCCAACAGGGGTTTAATTCACCCCTCCACTTT
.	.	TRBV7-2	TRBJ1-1	CASSSLGVTTEAFF	TGTGCCAGCAGCTCTCTTGGGGTAACCACTGAAGCTTTCTTT
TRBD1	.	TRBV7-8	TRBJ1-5	CASSLGQISNQPQHF	TGTGCCAGCAGCTTGGGACAGATTAGCAATCAGCCCCAGCATTTT
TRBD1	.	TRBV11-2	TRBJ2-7	CASSTRQGRQYF	TGTGCCAGCAGCACCCGACAGGGAAGACAGTACTTC
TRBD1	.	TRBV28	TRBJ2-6	CASSSGQDFSGANVLTF	TGTGCCAGCAGTTCGGGACAGGACTTCTCTGGGGCCAACGTCCTGACTTTC
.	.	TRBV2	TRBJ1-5	CASSDRGRNQPQHF	TGTGCCAGCAGTGATAGGGGCCGCAATCAGCCCCAGCATTTT
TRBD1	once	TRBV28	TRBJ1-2	CASSPTGANYGYTF	TGTGCCAGCAGTCCTACAGGGGCTAACTATGGCTACACCTTC
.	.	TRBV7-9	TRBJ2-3	CASSPRTATDTQYF	TGTGCCAGCAGCCCCCGGACGGCTACAGATACGCAGTATTTT
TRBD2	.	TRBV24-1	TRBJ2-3	CATPEGAGGTTDTQYF	TGTGCCACCCCCGAAGGGGCGGGAGGAACCACAGATACGCAGTATTTT
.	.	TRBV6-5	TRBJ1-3	CASSPTSFSGNTIYF	TGTGCCAGCAGCCCAACATCCTTCTCTGGAAACACCATATATTTT
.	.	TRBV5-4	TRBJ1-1	CASSATANTEAFF	TGTGCCAGCAGCGCGACGGCGAACACTGAAGCTTTCTTT
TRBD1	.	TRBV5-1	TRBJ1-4	CASSNIGGAGEKLFF	TGCGCCAGCAGCAATATAGGGGGCGCGGGGGAAAAACTGTTTTTT
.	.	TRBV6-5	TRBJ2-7	CASRPELSEQYF	TGTGCCAGCAGGCCGGAGCTTAGCGAGCAGTACTTC
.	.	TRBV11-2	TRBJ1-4	CASSLDPERATNEKLFF	TGTGCCAGCAGCTTAGATCCAGAAAGGGCAACTAATGAAAAACTGTTTTTT
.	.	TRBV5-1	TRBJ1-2	CASSLGSGLDYGYTF	TGCGCCAGCAGCTTGGGGTCCGGGTTGGACTATGGCTACACCTTC
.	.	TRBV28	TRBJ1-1	CASSFGRAGNTEAFF	TGTGCCAGCAGTTTTGGGAGGGCGGGGAACACTGAAGCTTTCTTT
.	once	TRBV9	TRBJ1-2	CASSPEFGGRTPGYTF	TGTGCCAGCAGCCCAGAGTTCGGGGGGCGGACGCCGGGCTACACCTTC
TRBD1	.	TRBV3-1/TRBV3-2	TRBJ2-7	CASSLTMGGETGGRDYEQYF	TGTGCCAGCAGCCTAACAATGGGAGGTGAGACAGGGGGTCGGGACTACGAGCAGTACTTC
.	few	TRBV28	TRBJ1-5	CASSLSGTPILNQPQHF	TGTGCCAGCAGTTTATCCGGGACACCGATCCTCAATCAGCCCCAGCATTTT
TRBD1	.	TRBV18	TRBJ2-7	CASSGTEYEQYF	TGTGCCAGCTCCGGGACAGAATACGAGCAGTACTTC
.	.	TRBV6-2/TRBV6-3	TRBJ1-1	CASSYSGGNTEAFF	TGTGCCAGCAGTTACTCTGGAGGGAACACTGAAGCTTTCTTT